This passage covers 9 T cell receptor beta chains from one sample sequenced in a study of cytomegalovirus exposure and HLA in healthy donors. Sequenced by immunoSEQ multiplex PCR; TCRdb stores in-frame clones only, minus some. The sample has 300,000 to 450,000 clones; roughly 85% are singletons. The specimen was PBMCs. Receptor source: a woman aged 18-29 years in good health and CMV-seronegative.

The table lists this clone with a count of one. This sample also contains other DNA sequences that code for the same CDR3. The chain uses TRBV19 and TRBJ2-7, with D possibly TRBD1 on 6 matching bases. Germline values: CDR1 LNHDA, CDR2 SQIVND (reference sequence). The CDR3 has 15 residues. V lost 0 bases to trimming and J lost 4 bases, with 13 bases between them. DNA of the CDR3: TGTGCCAGTAGTATAGAGGCAGGGGTCAGTTACGAGCAGTACTTC. This gives the protein CASSIEAGVSYEQYF.

The rearrangement links TRBV19 to TRBJ2-1; 12 nucleotides agree with TRBD2. The CDR3 spans 16 residues. Germline V CDR1 and CDR2: LNHDA, SQIVND (reference sequence). With 4 bases clipped from V and 2 bases from J, the junction kept 3 bases outside the gene matches. CDR3 sequence reads: CASSTRTSGTYNEQFF. The CDR3 DNA sequence: TGTGCCAGTAGTACCCGGACTAGCGGGACCTACAATGAGCAGTTCTTC.

This clone occurred a few times. The J gene is TRBJ1-6, the V gene TRBV2, with a tentative D call TRBD1 (5 bases). Trimming cost V 4 bases and J 10 bases, with 17 bases left between them. The CDR3 totals 15 residues. Germline V gene sequence: CDR1 SNHLY, CDR2 FYNNEI. The CDR3 DNA follows: TGTGCCAGCAGTGTTGAATCAGGGTTGGTCTCACCCCTCCACTTT. Amino acids: CASSVESGLVSPLHF. The variable domain in full, completed from reference TRBV2 and TRBJ1-6, reads EPEVTQTPSHQVTQMGQEVILRCVPISNHLYFYWYRQILGQKVEFLVSFYNNEISEKSEIFDDQFSVERPDGSNFTLKIRSTKLEDSAMYFCASSVESGLVSPLHFGNGTRLTVT.

This chain uses TRBV30 with TRBJ1-5; the D is unclear. Germline assignment: CDR1 GTSNPN and CDR2 SVGIG (reference sequence). The CDR3 loop spans 13 amino acids. The V end was cut by 1 base, the J end by 4 bases, with 8 bases between. CDR3 sequence: CAWSASVNQPQHF. In nucleotides, the CDR3 is TGTGCCTGGAGTGCCTCGGTTAATCAGCCCCAGCATTTT.

As for this clone: The identical CDR3 is also encoded by other nucleotide sequences in the sample. This sequence joins TRBV6-1 and TRBJ1-2; TRBD1 matches at 7 bases. CDR1 is MNHNS and CDR2 is SASEGT in the germline V gene. V shed 3 bases, J shed 4 bases, and the junction held 5 bases outside the gene matches. The CDR3 totals 14 residues. The CDR3 reads CASSEPGQSYGYTF. CDR3 in DNA: TGTGCCAGCAGTGAGCCGGGACAGAGCTATGGCTACACCTTC.

This chain uses TRBV27 with TRBJ1-1; no definite D call. The CDR3 extends over 13 amino acids. Germline V gives CDR1 MNHEY, CDR2 SMNVEV (reference sequence). The ends were cut back, 6 bases at V and 9 bases at J, with 17 bases in the middle. CDR3 in DNA: TGTGCCAGCAGGTCACGGGGTATCATGAAAGCTTTCTTT. This sequence encodes CASRSRGIMKAFF.

This clone was observed once. J is TRBJ2-3 and V is TRBV19; the D gene is possibly TRBD1 (6 bases). This CDR3 has 12 amino acids. Germline V gene data show CDR1 as LNHDA and CDR2 as SQIVND (reference sequence). Trimming left V 4 bases short and J 14 bases short, with 16 bases between. For the CDR3, the DNA is TGTGCCAGTAGTAGGGACACCCGTTCCCTGTATTTT. This encodes CASSRDTRSLYF.

This clone was found a few times. The rearrangement uses TRBV7-9 and TRBJ2-7; TRBD2 matches 10 bases. The CDR3 totals 17 residues. Per the germline V gene, CDR1 is SEHNR and CDR2 is FQNEAQ (reference sequence). V gave up 4 bases and J gave up 0 bases; unmatched junction bases: 9. The chain's CDR3 is CASSYGLAVDGSYEQYF. CDR3 sequence (DNA): TGTGCCAGCAGCTACGGACTAGCGGTGGATGGCTCCTACGAGCAGTACTTC.

The V call is TRBV7-9, the J call TRBJ1-2, with no clear D. Germline V gene sequence: CDR1 SEHNR, CDR2 FQNEAQ (reference sequence). Trimming pared 2 bases from V and 4 bases from J, leaving 17 bases between. This CDR3 comprises 16 residues. The CDR3 DNA reads as TGTGCCAGCAGCTTATCAAGGGAGATAGATAGCTATGGCTACACCTTC. It yields the protein CASSLSREIDSYGYTF.